The subject of this entry is one TCR beta chain. Its target is unknown. A second PCR, run for 7 to 11 cycles, used a sample-barcoded 5' primer plus a J-beta primer mix. A single record per CDR3 protein comes from TCRdb applying MiXCR to the 5' RACE reads. Found here are some 760,000 distinct CDR3 sequences, roughly 25% of them singletons; the top ten hold 3% to 4%. The CDR3 is 14 residues long. The V gene lost 8 bases and the J gene lost 2 bases, with 13 bases spanning the gap. CDR1 and CDR2 from the germline V gene are SGHAT and FQNNGV. Drawn from each donor were about 9 milliliters of peripheral blood. The data derive from a study of blood T cells in healthy people across ages. General study points: The unknown donor CMV status may have confounded expanded clonotype changes.

This sample was shared with a second study, whose subject was T cells of mothers and their children. As that study records: More than five children and their three healthy Caucasian mothers were the donors.

The sequence came from a boy aged 5-17 years in good health. V gene TRBV11-2 combines with J gene TRBJ1-5; possibly TRBD1 for D (5 bases). The sample comprised blood. Here the CDR3 DNA reads TGTGCCAGCCAGAGGGGATTGGGCAATCAGCCCCAGCATTTT. Translation gives CASQRGLGNQPQHF.